Listed below are T cell receptor beta chains from one sample, sequenced in a study of identical twins. TCRdb re-called the 5' RACE reads with MiXCR, one entry per CDR3 protein. The sample records just over 450,000 distinct CDR3 sequences, 14% being singletons. These data also formed part of another study, on yellow fever vaccine responses in identical twins.

The sequenced material came from CD4+ T cells sorted from blood. The source of these receptors is a woman under 30 in good health. Both conserved end residues are part of each CDR3. Fields, in order: V gene, clone size, D gene, J gene, CDR3 length, CDR3 protein, CDR3 DNA. The D gene is left open where the match is weak. Size tells how often a clone was seen (once, few, many) or the class of an expanded clone, and some rows leave it out.

v_gene: TRBV3-1; abundance: many; d_gene: TRBD1; j_gene: TRBJ1-6; len: 13; CDR3aa: CASSDRGNSPLHF; CDR3nt: TGTGCCAGCTCGGACAGGGGAAATTCACCCCTCCACTTT
v_gene: TRBV3-1; abundance: many; d_gene: NA; j_gene: TRBJ2-7; len: 15; CDR3aa: CASSQEPGETYEQYF; CDR3nt: TGTGCCAGCAGCCAAGAACCGGGAGAAACCTACGAGCAGTACTTC
v_gene: TRBV27; abundance: NA; d_gene: TRBD1; j_gene: TRBJ2-1; len: 13; CDR3aa: CASSRQGAALQFF; CDR3nt: TGTGCCAGCAGTAGGCAGGGGGCTGCGTTACAGTTCTTC
v_gene: TRBV5-5; abundance: NA; d_gene: NA; j_gene: TRBJ2-4; len: 17; CDR3aa: CASSPVITPGAKNIQYF; CDR3nt: TGTGCCAGCAGCCCGGTAATCACTCCTGGGGCCAAAAACATTCAGTACTTC
v_gene: TRBV25-1; abundance: NA; d_gene: NA; j_gene: TRBJ1-6; len: 14; CDR3aa: CASSAYRDNSPLHF; CDR3nt: TGTGCCAGCAGTGCTTACAGGGATAATTCACCCCTCCACTTT
v_gene: TRBV7-9; abundance: few; d_gene: TRBD2; j_gene: TRBJ2-1; len: 16; CDR3aa: CASSLGASGSYNEQFF; CDR3nt: TGTGCCAGCAGCTTAGGGGCTAGCGGGTCTTACAATGAGCAGTTCTTC
v_gene: TRBV2; abundance: once; d_gene: NA; j_gene: TRBJ2-7; len: 12; CDR3aa: CASAGAVYEQYF; CDR3nt: TGTGCCAGCGCGGGGGCAGTCTACGAGCAGTACTTC
v_gene: TRBV20-1; abundance: NA; d_gene: TRBD1; j_gene: TRBJ1-4; len: 13; CDR3aa: CSAPTGEVEKLFF; CDR3nt: TGCAGTGCCCCGACAGGGGAGGTTGAAAAACTGTTTTTT
v_gene: TRBV28; abundance: few; d_gene: NA; j_gene: TRBJ1-2; len: 14; CDR3aa: CASSLVGAGDGYTF; CDR3nt: TGTGCCAGCAGTTTGGTCGGGGCAGGGGACGGCTACACCTTC
v_gene: TRBV6-5; abundance: few; d_gene: NA; j_gene: TRBJ2-7; len: 15; CDR3aa: CASSYARGGTYEQYF; CDR3nt: TGTGCCAGCAGTTACGCGCGAGGGGGAACCTACGAGCAGTACTTC
v_gene: TRBV15; abundance: few; d_gene: NA; j_gene: TRBJ2-5; len: 13; CDR3aa: CATSRRGQETQYF; CDR3nt: TGTGCCACCAGCAGACGGGGGCAAGAGACCCAGTACTTC
v_gene: TRBV4-3; abundance: NA; d_gene: TRBD1; j_gene: TRBJ1-2; len: 16; CDR3aa: CASSQTGTGGVYGYTF; CDR3nt: TGCGCCAGCAGCCAGACCGGGACAGGGGGTGTCTATGGCTACACCTTC
v_gene: TRBV6-5; abundance: NA; d_gene: TRBD2; j_gene: TRBJ2-3; len: 18; CDR3aa: CASSYRRGRGAFTDTQYF; CDR3nt: TGTGCCAGCAGTTACCGCCGGGGGCGGGGGGCCTTCACAGATACGCAGTATTTT
v_gene: TRBV7-2; abundance: NA; d_gene: NA; j_gene: TRBJ2-3; len: 14; CDR3aa: CASSSSLLRDTQYF; CDR3nt: TGTGCCAGCAGCTCCAGCCTTTTAAGAGATACGCAGTATTTT
v_gene: TRBV12-3/TRBV12-4; abundance: many; d_gene: NA; j_gene: TRBJ2-3; len: 13; CDR3aa: CASSLGARDTQYF; CDR3nt: TGTGCCAGCAGCCTTGGGGCAAGAGATACGCAGTATTTT